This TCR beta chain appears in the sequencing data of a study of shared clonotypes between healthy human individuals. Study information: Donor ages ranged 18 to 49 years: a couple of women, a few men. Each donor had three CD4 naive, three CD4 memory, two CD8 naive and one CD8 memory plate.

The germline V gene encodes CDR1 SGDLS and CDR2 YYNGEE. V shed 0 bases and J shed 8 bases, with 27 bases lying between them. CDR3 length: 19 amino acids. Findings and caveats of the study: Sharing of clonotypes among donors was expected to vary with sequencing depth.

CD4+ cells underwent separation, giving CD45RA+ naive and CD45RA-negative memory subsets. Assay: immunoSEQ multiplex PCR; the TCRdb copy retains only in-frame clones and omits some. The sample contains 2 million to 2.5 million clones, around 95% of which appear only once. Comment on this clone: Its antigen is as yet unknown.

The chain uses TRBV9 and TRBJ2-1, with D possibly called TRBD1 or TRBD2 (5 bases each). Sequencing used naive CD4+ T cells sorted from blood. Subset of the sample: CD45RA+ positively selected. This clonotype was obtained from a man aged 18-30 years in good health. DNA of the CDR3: TGTGCCAGCAGCGTAGGAGGGACGTGGGAAAGGGACCTCTGGGATGAGCAGTTCTTC. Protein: CASSVGGTWERDLWDEQFF.